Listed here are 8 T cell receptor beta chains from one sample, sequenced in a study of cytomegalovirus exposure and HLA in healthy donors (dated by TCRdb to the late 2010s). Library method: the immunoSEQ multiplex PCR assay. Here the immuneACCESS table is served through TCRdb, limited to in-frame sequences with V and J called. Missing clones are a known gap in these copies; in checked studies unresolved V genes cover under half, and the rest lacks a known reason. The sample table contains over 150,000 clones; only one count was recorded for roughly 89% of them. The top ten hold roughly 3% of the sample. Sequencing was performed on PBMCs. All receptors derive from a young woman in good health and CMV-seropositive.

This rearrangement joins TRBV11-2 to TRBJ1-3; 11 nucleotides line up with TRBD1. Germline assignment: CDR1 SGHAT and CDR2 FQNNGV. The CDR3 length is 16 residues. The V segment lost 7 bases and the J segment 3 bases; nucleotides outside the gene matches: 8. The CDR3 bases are TGTGCCAGCACCCTAGGACAGGGGGCGCTTGGAAACACCATATATTTT. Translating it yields CASTLGQGALGNTIYF. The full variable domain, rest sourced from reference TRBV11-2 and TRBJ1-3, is EAGVAQSPRYKIIEKRQSVAFWCNPISGHATLYWYQQILGQGPKLLIQFQNNGVVDDSQLPKDRFSAERLKGVDSTLKIQPAKLEDSAVYLCASTLGQGALGNTIYFGEGSWLTVV.

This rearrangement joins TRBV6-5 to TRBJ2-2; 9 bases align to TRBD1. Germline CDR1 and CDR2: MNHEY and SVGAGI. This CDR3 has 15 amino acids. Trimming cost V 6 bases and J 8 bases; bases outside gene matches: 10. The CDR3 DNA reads TGTGCCAGCAGCCTACAGGGGGCGCGGATAGGGGAGCTGTTTTTT. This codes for CASSLQGARIGELFF.

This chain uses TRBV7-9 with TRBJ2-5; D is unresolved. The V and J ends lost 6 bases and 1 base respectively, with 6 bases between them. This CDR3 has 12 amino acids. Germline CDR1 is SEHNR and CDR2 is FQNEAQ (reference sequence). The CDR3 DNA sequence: TGTGCCAGCAGTAGTGTCCAAGAGACCCAGTACTTC. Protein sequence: CASSSVQETQYF.

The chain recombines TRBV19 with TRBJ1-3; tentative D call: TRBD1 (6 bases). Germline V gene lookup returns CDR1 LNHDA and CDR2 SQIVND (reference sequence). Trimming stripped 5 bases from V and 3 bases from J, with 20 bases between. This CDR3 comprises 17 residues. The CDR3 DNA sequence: TGTGCCAGTAGTCTATCCCGGGGGGCTCCGAGTGGAAACACCATATATTTT. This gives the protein CASSLSRGAPSGNTIYF.

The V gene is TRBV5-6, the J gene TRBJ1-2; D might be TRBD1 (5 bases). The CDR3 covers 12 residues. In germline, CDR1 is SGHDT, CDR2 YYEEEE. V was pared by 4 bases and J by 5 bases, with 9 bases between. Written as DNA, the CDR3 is TGTGCCAGCAGCCGTGACAGTTATGGCTACACCTTC. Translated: CASSRDSYGYTF.

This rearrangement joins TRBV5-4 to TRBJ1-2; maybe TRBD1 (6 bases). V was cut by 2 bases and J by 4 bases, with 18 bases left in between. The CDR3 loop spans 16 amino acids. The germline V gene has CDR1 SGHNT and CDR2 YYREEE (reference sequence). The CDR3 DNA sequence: TGTGCCAGCAGCTTAATGACAGGAACCAATGTCTATGGCTACACCTTC. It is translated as CASSLMTGTNVYGYTF.

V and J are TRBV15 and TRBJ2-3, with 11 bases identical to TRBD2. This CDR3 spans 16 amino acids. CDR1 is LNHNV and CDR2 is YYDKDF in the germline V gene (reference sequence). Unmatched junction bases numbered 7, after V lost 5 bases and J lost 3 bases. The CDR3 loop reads CATSSTTSGKTDTQYF. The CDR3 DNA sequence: TGTGCCACCAGCTCAACGACTAGCGGGAAAACAGATACGCAGTATTTT.

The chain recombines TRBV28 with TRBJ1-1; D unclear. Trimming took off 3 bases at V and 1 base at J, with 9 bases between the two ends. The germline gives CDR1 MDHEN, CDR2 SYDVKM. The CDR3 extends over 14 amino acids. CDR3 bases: TGTGCCAGCAGTTTCCGGGTGGGGAACACTGAAGCTTTCTTT. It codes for CASSFRVGNTEAFF. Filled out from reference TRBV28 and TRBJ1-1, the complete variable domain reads DVKVTQSSRYLVKRTGEKVFLECVQDMDHENMFWYRQDPGLGLRLIYFSYDVKMKEKGDIPEGYSVSREKKERFSLILESASTNQTSMYLCASSFRVGNTEAFFGQGTRLTVV.